The entry below describes one TCR beta chain. With 5 bases removed from V and 5 bases from J, the gap between germline ends came to 15 bases. CDR1 and CDR2 (germline): SGHVS, FQNEAQ. This CDR3 has 15 amino acids. Profiling relied on immunoSEQ multiplex PCR, and the TCRdb table lists in-frame clones only, not all of them. This repertoire shows 88,000 or so clones, around 79% found once; its top ten account for approximately 24%. The source of the sample is a study of blood T cell repertoires in COVID-19. The sample comprised peripheral blood. The TCR sequence derives from a human donor in a cohort sampled during active COVID-19. This chain links TRBV7-8 with TRBJ2-2, with D unclear. The CDR3 spells CASSRITLRTGELFF. DNA for the CDR3: TGTGCCAGCAGCCGAATCACCCTTAGAACCGGGGAGCTGTTTTTT.